The TCR beta chain under discussion was sequenced for a study of blood T cells in healthy people across ages (dated by TCRdb to 2013 to 2016). Study-level background: In model experiments, template switching captured about one uniquely barcoded TCR beta cDNA molecule for every two T cells. To track age-related changes in TCR beta repertoire diversity, the study relied on deep sequencing normalized with unique cDNA molecular identifiers. For two donors (one aged 18 to 30 and one aged 80 or older), the study analyzed two additional independent replicas of 1 million unique cDNA reads from the same blood draw. The donors were split into four age groups: young (average around 16 years), middle-aged (roughly 40), aged (roughly 68) and long-lived (under 85). Here is what the overall study found, with its caveats: As age increased, observed TCR beta diversity per million T cells dropped in a roughly linear way, and a significant reduction was already evident by age about 40. Compared with the aged group, the long-lived group had more naive CD4+ T cells, fewer expanded clones and increased TCR diversity, a pattern suggesting age selection. Estimates of total diversity based on one million sequenced T cells were considered lower bounds and underestimates. A strong correlation was found between observed TCR beta diversity and the percentage of naive T cells measured by flow cytometry. Since profiling was done on bulk unsorted PBMCs, naive and antigen-experienced compartments could not be conclusively compared. Because the CMV infection status of the donors was unknown, age-related changes in expanded clonotypes may potentially have been confounded.

The CDR3 contains 15 residues, cysteine and phenylalanine counted. Just the 45-base CDR3 DNA is kept, in frame starting at base 1. Deletion took 2 bases off V and 1 base off J, with a span of 10 bases between the germline ends. CDR1 and CDR2, per the germline V gene (reference sequence), are SGHKS and YYEKEE. Details on this clonotype: Its antigen remains undetermined. Base qualities are not at hand, and no much larger clone is one base apart.

The library was generated by 5' RACE. TCRdb shows the sequencer as Illumina HiSeq 2500. A second PCR of about 7 to 12 cycles was run with a J-beta primer mix and a sample-barcoded 5' primer. Each TCR beta cDNA molecule received a unique molecular identifier from a template-switch 5' adaptor carrying 12 random nucleotides. At least 2.5 million CDR3-containing paired-end reads were obtained from each sample. First-strand cDNA was synthesized from all RNA with the Mint cDNA synthesis kit, primed by a TRBC-specific oligonucleotide. Following uracil-DNA glycosylase treatment, a first 18-cycle PCR with universal primers M1SS and BC2_uni_R was performed on all cDNA. Concerning the study's data processing: Each sample was normalized by randomly selecting 1 million high-quality reads, each carrying a distinct molecular identifier. Instead of being binned into consensus sequences, reads with shared molecular identifiers were discarded. MiTCR, run with a Q25 quality threshold and the strictest error-elimination algorithm, handled CDR3 identification, clonotype clustering and error correction. Lower-bound total TCR beta diversity was estimated with a nonparametric unseen species model using Euler transformation. TCRdb applied fastp at Q25 and MiXCR to the public reads, then kept only in-frame beta chains. For every CDR3 protein sequence, its rows merge into one entry that carries the most common genes and DNA. These V and J calls rely on TCRdb rather than the paper's analysis. Here the sample has some 760,000 distinct CDR3 sequences; about 25% occur a single time. The ten most abundant clones make up more than 8% of the sample.

The 40 or so donors, aged roughly 6 to 95 years, were systemically healthy Caucasian individuals from Russia. Roughly 11 milliliters of peripheral blood were drawn from each donor into EDTA-treated Vacutainer tubes. Ficoll-Paque density-gradient centrifugation was used to isolate PBMCs, with at least 6.5 million per sample. Total RNA, at least 5.5 micrograms per sample, was extracted from PBMCs with Trizol reagent. For every donor, flow cytometry on a PBMC aliquot measured the percentage of naive CD45RAhigh/CD27high T cells. The same data also went into a second study, on T cells of mothers and their children. The other study reports the following: The donors were nine systemically healthy Caucasian individuals, made up of three mothers and their six children. cDNA synthesis consumed the entire amount of extracted RNA, loaded at approximately 1.6 ug RNA in each 15 ul reaction. Sample barcodes and 2-4 random nucleotides were added via the M1S primer in the second PCR. Each mother yielded over 10 million TCR beta CDR3 reads and each child about 3 million reads. TCR recombination output is similarly shaped by thymic selection in related and unrelated pairs, with a minor effect exerted by inherited differences. Related mother-child pairs always showed normalized repertoire overlap that was slightly higher than in unrelated mother-child pairs, though the difference was never significant. Persistent microchimeric T cell clones were not detected, at a sensitivity of around 95 clones per million clonotypes. The study used deep NGS to compare TCR beta repertoires of mothers and children, seeking features distinguishing related mother-child pairs from unrelated individuals. The mean age was around 42 +/- 4 years for the mothers and approximately 11 +/- 4 years for the children. After adapter ligation with NEBNext reagents, the libraries were sequenced on Illumina HiSeq 2000 with 100+100 nt paired-end reads. Mother and child libraries were prepared a month apart and sequenced in separate runs to prevent cross-contamination. For each donor, between about 500,000 and 2,200,000 distinct TCR beta clonotypes were identified. Naive TCR beta clonotypes were estimated from low-frequency clonotypes matched to each donor's FACS-determined naive share, without sorting.

Sequencing used blood. The TCR originated in a boy aged 10-17 years in good health. The chain was built from TRBV5-5 and TRBJ2-4, with no D gene named confidently. The CDR3 in this case is CASSFPSGAKNIQYF. The nucleotide sequence reads TGTGCCAGCAGCTTCCCGAGTGGGGCCAAAAACATTCAGTACTTC.